This is a list of T cell receptor beta chains from one sample in a study of TIL therapy for anti-PD-1-resistant metastatic lung cancer. The data were produced by immunoSEQ multiplex PCR, yet TCRdb's version contains in-frame clones alone and is incomplete. The sample consists of about 53,000 clones, around 79% of them appearing once. This material consisted of blood, taken at baseline. These receptor sequences come from a person between 25 and 79 years old with non-small cell lung cancer. Both conserved end residues are part of each CDR3. Fields, in order: clone size, D gene, J gene, V gene, CDR3 protein, CDR3 DNA. The D gene is left open where the match is weak. Not every row has a clone size; where given, it reads once, few, many or a size class.

>NA|NA|TRBJ2-3|TRBV6-5
CASSYSGRTSTDTQYF
TGTGCCAGCAGTTACTCCGGCAGAACTAGCACAGATACGCAGTATTTT
>NA|NA|TRBJ1-1|TRBV27
CASSTNRALNTEAFF
TGTGCCAGCAGTACAAACAGGGCCTTGAACACTGAAGCTTTCTTT
>NA|TRBD2|TRBJ2-1|TRBV29-1
CSVDAGGTYIEQFF
TGCAGCGTTGACGCGGGAGGTACATATATTGAGCAGTTCTTC
>few|NA|TRBJ1-3|TRBV5-1
CASSLESNTGGNTIYF
TGCGCCAGCAGCTTGGAGTCTAATACTGGTGGAAACACCATATATTTT
>NA|NA|TRBJ2-6|TRBV7-2
CASSYQGSGANVLTF
TGTGCCAGCAGCTACCAGGGTTCTGGGGCCAACGTCCTGACTTTC
>NA|TRBD2|TRBJ2-7|TRBV29-1
CSVEGLGLVSYEQYF
TGCAGCGTTGAAGGCCTGGGACTAGTCTCCTACGAGCAGTACTTC
>few|NA|TRBJ1-6|TRBV6-5
CASSYSGDNSPLHF
TGTGCCAGCAGTTACTCGGGGGATAATTCACCCCTCCACTTT
>NA|NA|TRBJ1-5|TRBV7-8
CASSLWGESNQPQHF
TGTGCCAGCAGCTTGTGGGGAGAGAGCAATCAGCCCCAGCATTTT
>NA|NA|TRBJ1-2|TRBV6-5
CASSYSGQIGGYTF
TGTGCCAGCAGTTACTCTGGGCAGATTGGTGGCTACACCTTC
>few|TRBD1|TRBJ2-7|TRBV5-8
CASSLEGGQGLYEQYF
TGTGCCAGCAGCTTGGAAGGGGGACAGGGGCTCTACGAGCAGTACTTC
>NA|NA|TRBJ2-1|TRBV4-2
CASSQGVYNEQFF
TGTGCCAGCAGCCAGGGGGTCTACAATGAGCAGTTCTTC
>NA|NA|TRBJ2-1|TRBV6-6
CASRDYNEQFF
TGTGCCAGCAGGGACTACAATGAGCAGTTCTTC
>NA|NA|TRBJ1-6|TRBV27
CASSPWVQRNSPLHF
TGTGCCAGCAGTCCCTGGGTACAGCGGAATTCACCCCTCCACTTT
>NA|TRBD2|TRBJ2-2|TRBV2
CASLSGANTGELFF
TGTGCCAGCCTAAGCGGGGCGAACACCGGGGAGCTGTTTTTT
>NA|TRBD1|TRBJ1-5|TRBV27
CASSHTTGGGNQPQHF
TGTGCCAGCAGTCACACCACAGGGGGCGGAAATCAGCCCCAGCATTTT
>NA|TRBD2|TRBJ2-1|TRBV7-3
CASSIRTSGGYNEQFF
TGTGCCAGCAGCATAAGGACTAGCGGGGGTTACAATGAGCAGTTCTTC
>NA|NA|TRBJ2-3|TRBV2
CASSDLLPDTQYF
TGTGCCAGCAGTGATCTCCTGCCAGATACGCAGTATTTT
>once|NA|TRBJ1-1|TRBV11-2
CASSSRQGNTEAFF
TGTGCCAGCAGCTCCCGGCAGGGGAACACTGAAGCTTTCTTT
>few|NA|TRBJ2-7|TRBV7-6
CASSPAGAFSYEQYF
TGTGCCAGCAGCCCTGCCGGGGCATTCTCCTACGAGCAGTACTTC
>NA|TRBD2|TRBJ2-5|TRBV28
CASSFELAGEETQYF
TGTGCCAGCAGTTTCGAGTTAGCGGGGGAGGAGACCCAGTACTTC
>NA|TRBD1|TRBJ2-5|TRBV7-7
CASSPGQGGRTQYF
TGTGCCAGCAGCCCGGGACAGGGTGGTCGGACCCAGTACTTC
>few|NA|TRBJ1-1|TRBV7-8
CASSLWTANTEAFF
TGTGCCAGCAGCCTCTGGACAGCCAACACTGAAGCTTTCTTT
>NA|NA|TRBJ2-7|TRBV30
CAWATDYEQYF
TGTGCCTGGGCGACAGACTACGAGCAGTACTTC
>few|NA|TRBJ1-3|TRBV7-8
CASRPAGGNTIYF
TGTGCCAGCAGACCCGCAGGGGGAAACACCATATATTTT
>NA|NA|TRBJ2-3|TRBV6-5
CASSWGLGFTDTQYF
TGTGCCAGCAGTTGGGGACTGGGATTTACAGATACGCAGTATTTT
>once|NA|TRBJ2-1|TRBV18
CASSGLPAGEQFF
TGTGCCAGCTCGGGTCTACCAGCTGGTGAGCAGTTCTTC
>NA|TRBD1|TRBJ2-2|TRBV27
CASSSVKGTAFTGELFF
TGTGCCAGCAGTTCTGTTAAAGGGACAGCCTTCACCGGGGAGCTGTTTTTT
>NA|TRBD1|TRBJ2-7|TRBV6-1
CASSGGQFPYEQYF
TGTGCCAGCAGTGGGGGACAGTTTCCCTACGAGCAGTACTTC
>NA|NA|TRBJ2-7|TRBV10-2
CASQRDIIYEQYF
TGCGCCAGCCAACGGGACATCATCTACGAGCAGTACTTC
>NA|NA|TRBJ2-3|TRBV7-9
CASNQGGGTDTQYF
TGTGCCAGCAATCAAGGGGGGGGCACAGATACGCAGTATTTT
>NA|NA|TRBJ1-5|TRBV7-9
CASSSWGTNQPQHF
TGTGCCAGCAGCTCTTGGGGAACCAATCAGCCCCAGCATTTT
>NA|NA|TRBJ1-1|TRBV15
CATSRDRWGAGNTEAFF
TGTGCCACCAGCAGAGATAGGTGGGGGGCGGGGAACACTGAAGCTTTCTTT
>NA|TRBD1|TRBJ2-1|TRBV28
CASRRRGTGTYNEQFF
TGTGCCAGCAGGCGACGGGGGACAGGGACATACAATGAGCAGTTCTTC
>NA|NA|TRBJ2-7|TRBV28
CASTVPGDGYEQYF
TGTGCCAGCACTGTCCCGGGAGACGGCTACGAGCAGTACTTC
>NA|TRBD1|TRBJ2-1|TRBV7-2
CASSLGWGTGVYNEQFF
TGTGCCAGCAGCCTAGGGTGGGGGACAGGGGTATACAATGAGCAGTTCTTC